This T cell receptor beta chain was obtained from a study of identical twins. The study's findings and limits: The more abundant beta clonotypes in cord blood had fewer insertions, and memory repertoires did not show this. Zero-insertion findings could be partly confounded by invariant cells (MAIT and iNKT cells).

A universal primer binding site was introduced by template switching. The final cDNA contained unique molecular identifiers. TCRdb redid the calling of the 5' RACE reads with MiXCR, one entry per CDR3 protein. The table shows nearly 900,000 distinct CDR3 sequences, with around 12% occurring only once. This clonotype was observed at least ten times. Its cognate antigen is unknown. CDR3 size: 14 residues. The V gene lost 2 bases and the J gene lost 8 bases, with 14 bases spanning the gap. Looked up from germline, CDR1 is SGHVS and CDR2 is FQNEAQ. The same data also contributed to another study, on yellow fever vaccine responses in identical twins.

The TCR was taken from a young woman in good health. The specimen sequenced was PBMCs. The chain couples TRBV7-8 to TRBJ2-3; weak D call: TRBD1 (6 bases). As DNA, the CDR3 is TGTGCCAGCAGCTTAATGGGGGCTTTGGGTACGCAGTATTTT. Translating it yields CASSLMGALGTQYF. Full variable domain (missing parts from reference TRBV7-8 and TRBJ2-3): GAGVSQSPRYKVAKRGQDVALRCDPISGHVSLFWYQQALGQGPEFLTYFQNEAQLDKSGLPSDRFFAERPEGSVSTLKIQRTQQEDSAVYLCASSLMGALGTQYFGPGTRLTVL.